A selection of T cell receptor beta chains follows, all from one sample in a study of Graves' ophthalmopathy and Graves' hyperthyroidism. From the multiplex PCR reads, TCRdb called clonotypes with MiXCR, one entry per CDR3 protein. The table has over a million distinct CDR3 sequences, less than 45% seen once. The sequenced material came from peripheral blood or thyroid tissue (not recorded which). Receptor source: an adult man with Graves' hyperthyroidism. Each CDR3 is given with its conserved first and last residue. A D gene is named only where the DNA matches it firmly. Clone size is not always given. Where it is, it says once, few, many or a class for expanded clones.

j_call v_call d_call clone_size cdr3_nt cdr3_aa
TRBJ2-7 TRBV25-1 TRBD2 few TGTGCCAGCCGGACTAGCGGGAGAGGTCTCGAGCAGTACTTC CASRTSGRGLEQYF
TRBJ1-1 TRBV24-1 . . TGTGCCACCAAGGGGGGCGGTTACACTGAAGCTTTCTTT CATKGGGYTEAFF
TRBJ1-5 TRBV24-1 TRBD1 many TGTGCCACCAGTGCCTCGGACAGGGGAAGCAATCAGCCCCAGCATTTT CATSASDRGSNQPQHF
TRBJ1-5 TRBV30 . . TGTGCCTGGGGGGAGGGGGGCAATCAGCCCCAGCATTTT CAWGEGGNQPQHF
TRBJ2-7 TRBV7-7 . many TGTGCCAGCAGCTTACAGAGAGACTACGAGCAGTACTTC CASSLQRDYEQYF
TRBJ1-2 TRBV12-3/TRBV12-4 TRBD1 . TGTGCCACCAGTGGGGACAGGACGCGCGGCTACACCTTC CATSGDRTRGYTF
TRBJ1-2 TRBV12-3/TRBV12-4 . few TGTGCCAGCACCTTAGGTGTGGGCGGGAGGGGCTACACCTTC CASTLGVGGRGYTF
TRBJ2-7 TRBV7-8 . many TGTGCCAGCAGCACTACAGGGAACCTCCTCGACGAGCAGTACTTC CASSTTGNLLDEQYF
TRBJ1-1 TRBV10-3 . . TGTGCCATCAGTGAGTTAGACGCCTCAAACACTGAAGCTTTCTTT CAISELDASNTEAFF
TRBJ2-5 TRBV7-9 TRBD2 . TGTGCCAGCAGCAAGACTAGCGGGGGGGCGGAAGAGACCCAGTACTTC CASSKTSGGAEETQYF
TRBJ1-6 TRBV10-3 . . TGTGCCATCAGTCCCGCCGGACGGCTAGGGGATCCACCCCTCCACTTT CAISPAGRLGDPPLHF
TRBJ2-5 TRBV13 TRBD2 many TGTGCCAGCAGTCCGACTAGCGGGGAACAAGAGACCCAGTACTTC CASSPTSGEQETQYF
TRBJ1-1 TRBV6-6 . many TGTGCCAGCAGTTCCACCGAAATGAACACTGAAGCTTTCTTT CASSSTEMNTEAFF
TRBJ2-5 TRBV7-6 . many TGTGCCAGCAGCTTAGCCGGGACACCGAAAGAGACCCAGTACTTC CASSLAGTPKETQYF
TRBJ2-5 TRBV20-1 . . TGCAGTGCTAGGCCGGGAGACCTTTTAGGGACCCAGTACTTC CSARPGDLLGTQYF
TRBJ1-6 TRBV25-1 . once TGTGCCAGCAGTGACCCTAGCGGGAGGCCCCCTTCACCCCTCCACTTT CASSDPSGRPPSPLHF
TRBJ1-6 TRBV25-1 TRBD1 . TGTGCCAGCAGTGAAGCAGGGGGCACCGGTTCACCCCTCCACTTT CASSEAGGTGSPLHF
TRBJ1-4 TRBV2 . many TGTGCCAGTAGACATCCCATTTCGGGAACTAATGAAAAACTGTTTTTT CASRHPISGTNEKLFF
TRBJ1-1 TRBV7-6 . many TGTGCCAGCAGCACCCAGGACGGCCGCGAGTCGGAAGCTTTCTTT CASSTQDGRESEAFF
TRBJ2-7 TRBV5-1 . many TGCGCCAGCAGAGCCGTTGGGGGGGCGGGATACGAGCAGTACTTC CASRAVGGAGYEQYF
TRBJ1-1 TRBV14 . many TGTGCCAGCAGCCGAAAAGTGGGCAACACTGAAGCTTTCTTT CASSRKVGNTEAFF
TRBJ1-4 TRBV5-4 . . TGTGCCAGCAGCGGGAGGGGGAAGAATGGTAATGAAAAACTGTTTTTT CASSGRGKNGNEKLFF
TRBJ1-2 TRBV20-1 . many TGCAGTGCTAGAGATAAAGACACTAACTATGGCTACACCTTC CSARDKDTNYGYTF
TRBJ1-4 TRBV2 TRBD1 . TGTGCCAGCAGCCCCGGGACAGGGGGCGCAAATGAAAAACTGTTTTTT CASSPGTGGANEKLFF
TRBJ2-7 TRBV19 TRBD1 . TGTGCCAGTAGTTCCTCGACAGGGGTATACGAGCAGTACTTC CASSSSTGVYEQYF
TRBJ2-7 TRBV29-1 TRBD1 . TGCAGCGTTCAGGGACAGGGGAGTTCCTACGAGCAGTACTTC CSVQGQGSSYEQYF
TRBJ2-6 TRBV29-1 . . TGCAGCCGATCGGGGGTGTCTGGGGCCAACGTCCTGACTTTC CSRSGVSGANVLTF
TRBJ1-1 TRBV20-1 . many TGCAGTGCTAGAGTGGGGGGGAGTCATATCACTGAAGCTTTCTTT CSARVGGSHITEAFF
TRBJ2-5 TRBV10-3 TRBD1 . TGTGCCAGCAGTTCGACAGGGCGGCTGGGTGAGACCCAGTACTTC CASSSTGRLGETQYF
TRBJ2-2 TRBV29-1 TRBD1 many TGCAGCTTTGGGACAGGGGGCCCCGGGGAGCTGTTTTTT CSFGTGGPGELFF
TRBJ1-5 TRBV7-2 TRBD1 many TGTGCCAGCAGCGACCGGGCAGGGGGTCAGCCCCAGCATTTT CASSDRAGGQPQHF
TRBJ2-7 TRBV7-9 . . TGTGCCAGCAGCGTACAGGGTCTAAGCTCCTACGAGCAGTACTTC CASSVQGLSSYEQYF
TRBJ2-7 TRBV11-2 . . TGTGCCAGCGAGCCGGCGTCCTACGAGCAGTACTTC CASEPASYEQYF
TRBJ1-1 TRBV19 TRBD1 . TGTGCCAGTAGTATCCAGGGACAGTCTGAAGCTTTCTTT CASSIQGQSEAFF
TRBJ1-2 TRBV6-5 . many TGTGCCAGCAGTTATTCGGACAGTCGCTATGGCTACACCTTC CASSYSDSRYGYTF
TRBJ2-2 TRBV5-1 TRBD2 many TGCGCCAGCAGCCGGACTAGCGGGAGCGCCGGGGAGCTGTTTTTT CASSRTSGSAGELFF
TRBJ2-7 TRBV5-1 TRBD2 many TGCGCCAGCAGCACCGGACTAGTCGGATACGAGCAGTACTTC CASSTGLVGYEQYF
TRBJ2-7 TRBV7-9 TRBD2 . TGTGCCAGCAGCAGAAGACTAGCGGGGGGCCACGAGCAGTACTTC CASSRRLAGGHEQYF
TRBJ2-2 TRBV7-8 . . TGTGCCAGCAGCCATAGAGGCCTAGCGCGGAACACCGGGGAGCTGTTTTTT CASSHRGLARNTGELFF
TRBJ2-7 TRBV20-1 . . TGCAGTGCTCCGGACAGACTATCCTACGAGCAGTACTTC CSAPDRLSYEQYF
TRBJ2-5 TRBV2 TRBD1 . TGTGCCAGCAGTGGGGACAGGGTGCGCGAGACCCAGTACTTC CASSGDRVRETQYF
TRBJ2-5 TRBV11-2 . once TGTGCCAGCAGCCATCAGGGAACGGGAAAGACCCAGTACTTC CASSHQGTGKTQYF
TRBJ2-7 TRBV19 . . TGTGCCAGTAGTGTAGACCCTGGAGAGACAGGAATCGCCTACGAGCAGTACTTC CASSVDPGETGIAYEQYF
TRBJ2-7 TRBV20-1 . many TGCAGTGCCCAGCCGGCAATCAGTCACCACGAGCAGTACTTC CSAQPAISHHEQYF
TRBJ2-2 TRBV29-1 TRBD2 many TGCAGCGCCGGGGGGACCGGGGAGCTGTTTTTT CSAGGTGELFF
TRBJ2-7 TRBV10-1 . many TGCGCCAGCAGAATGATATACGAGCAGTACTTC CASRMIYEQYF
TRBJ1-2 TRBV20-1 TRBD1 . TGCAGTGCCACCCCCGGGACAGGAGACGACTATGGCTACACCTTC CSATPGTGDDYGYTF
TRBJ1-3 TRBV15 TRBD1 . TGTGCCACCAGCAGCCCACGGAGGACAGGGGGTGGAAACACCATATATTTT CATSSPRRTGGGNTIYF
TRBJ1-1 TRBV13 . . TGTGCCAGCAGTGAGAACAACATGAACACTGAAGCTTTCTTT CASSENNMNTEAFF
TRBJ1-5 TRBV6-5 . few TGTGCCAGCAGTCAGGTCTATAGCAATCAGCCCCAGCATTTT CASSQVYSNQPQHF
TRBJ1-5 TRBV5-5 . . TGTGCCAGCAGCAAAGCTGGGTCTGGTGGCAATCAGCCCCAGCATTTT CASSKAGSGGNQPQHF